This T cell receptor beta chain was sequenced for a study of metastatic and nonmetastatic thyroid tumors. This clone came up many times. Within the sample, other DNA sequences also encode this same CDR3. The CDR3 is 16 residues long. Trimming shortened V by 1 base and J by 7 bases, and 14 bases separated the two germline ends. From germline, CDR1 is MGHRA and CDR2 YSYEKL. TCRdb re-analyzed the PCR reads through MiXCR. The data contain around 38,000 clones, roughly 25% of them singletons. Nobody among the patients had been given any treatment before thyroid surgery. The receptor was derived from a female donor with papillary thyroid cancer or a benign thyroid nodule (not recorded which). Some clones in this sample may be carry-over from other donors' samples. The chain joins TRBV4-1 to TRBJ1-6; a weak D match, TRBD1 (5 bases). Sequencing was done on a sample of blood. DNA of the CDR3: TGCGCCAGCAGCCAAGTTTTGGACACAAAAAATTCACCCCTCCACTTT. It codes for CASSQVLDTKNSPLHF.